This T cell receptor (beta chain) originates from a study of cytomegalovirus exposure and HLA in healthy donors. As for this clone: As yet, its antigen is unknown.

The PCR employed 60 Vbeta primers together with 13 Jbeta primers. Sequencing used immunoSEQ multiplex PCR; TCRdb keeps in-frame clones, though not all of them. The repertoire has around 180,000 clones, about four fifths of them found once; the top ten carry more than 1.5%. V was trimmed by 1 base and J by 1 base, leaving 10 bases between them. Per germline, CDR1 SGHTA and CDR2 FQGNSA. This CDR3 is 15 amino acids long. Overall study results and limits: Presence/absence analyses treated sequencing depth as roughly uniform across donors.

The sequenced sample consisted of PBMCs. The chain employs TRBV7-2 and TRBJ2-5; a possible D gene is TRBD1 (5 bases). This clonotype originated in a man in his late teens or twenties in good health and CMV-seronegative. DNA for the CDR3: TGTGCCAGCAGCTTAGTGCTGGGGCGCCAAGAGACCCAGTACTTC. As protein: CASSLVLGRQETQYF.